A single sample gave rise to the 15 T cell receptor beta chains below, sequenced in a study of CD8 T cells in ankylosing spondylitis. Overall study findings and caveats: Characteristic of ankylosing spondylitis blood, it appeared, was a TCR beta motif comprising roughly 8 highly homologous variants.

MiXCR, applied by TCRdb to the 5' RACE reads, yields one record per CDR3 protein. In the table there are just under 550,000 distinct CDR3 sequences, 12% of which are singletons. No antigens are known for them. Material: blood, either unsorted or a sorted T cell fraction (not recorded which). The source of these receptors is a male donor with ankylosing spondylitis.

This clonotype has at least ten counts. V gene TRBV24-1 combines with J gene TRBJ2-1; D ambiguous. V was pared by 4 bases and J by 9 bases, with 12 bases between. CDR1 and CDR2 (germline): KGHDR, SFDVKD. CDR3 length: 13 amino acids. Here the CDR3 reads CATSDQPLGEQFF. In nucleotides, the CDR3 is TGTGCCACCAGTGACCAACCGTTAGGTGAGCAGTTCTTC.

This clonotype was detected a few times. The chain uses TRBV5-1 and TRBJ2-1, with 15 positions matching TRBD2. V shed 6 bases and J 6 bases; nucleotides not matched to a gene: 7. Germline V gene sequence: CDR1 SGHRS, CDR2 YFSETQ. This CDR3 contains 16 residues. The CDR3 DNA sequence: TGCGCCAGCACCAAAGTGGGACTAGCGGGAGGCAATGAGCAGTTCTTC. It translates to CASTKVGLAGGNEQFF.

Only a few counts were recorded for this clonotype. The chain joins TRBV11-2 to TRBJ1-5, with D perhaps matching TRBD1 (5 bases). CDR1 is SGHAT and CDR2 is FQNNGV in the germline V gene. Deletions cut 0 bases from V and 4 bases from J, with 10 bases between. The CDR3 is made up of 15 amino acids. The CDR3 nucleotides are TGTGCCAGCAGCTTAGAGGACACGAGAAATCAGCCCCAGCATTTT. It specifies CASSLEDTRNQPQHF.

This sequence joins TRBV5-1 and TRBJ2-5, with D possibly matching TRBD2 (5 bases). Germline-derived CDR1 and CDR2 are SGHRS and YFSETQ. V lost 3 bases and J 0 bases, leaving 9 bases between the germline ends. This CDR3 contains 14 residues. The CDR3 bases are TGCGCCAGCAGCTCCCTCGGGAACCAAGAGACCCAGTACTTC. Translation gives CASSSLGNQETQYF.

The chain links TRBV29-1 to TRBJ2-1; 8 nucleotides agree with TRBD2. CDR1 is SQVTM and CDR2 is ANQGSEA in the germline V gene. V shed 5 bases, J shed 6 bases, and the junction held 9 bases outside the gene matches. This CDR3 is built from 14 residues. The CDR3 protein is CSVYETGGLNEQFF. CDR3 sequence (DNA): TGCAGCGTTTATGAGACGGGAGGGCTCAATGAGCAGTTCTTC.

This clonotype occurred a few times. The chain employs TRBV18 and TRBJ2-3; D gene unclear. In germline, CDR1 is KGHSH, CDR2 LQKENI. Trimming took 2 bases from V and 6 from J, leaving 12 bases between them. The CDR3 is made up of 14 amino acids. CDR3 sequence: CASSPGTLGDTQYF. In DNA form, the CDR3 reads TGTGCCAGCTCACCAGGAACTCTGGGGGATACGCAGTATTTT.

This clonotype has more than one count but fewer than ten. The chain employs TRBV5-1 and TRBJ2-2; 10 bases align to TRBD1. Per the germline V gene, CDR1 is SGHRS and CDR2 is YFSETQ. The junction had 6 bases not matched to a gene; V was cut back by 3 bases and J by 7 bases. CDR3 size: 15 residues. The CDR3 loop reads CASSSDRGLSGELFF. The CDR3 DNA sequence: TGCGCCAGCAGCTCAGACAGGGGGCTAAGCGGGGAGCTGTTTTTT.

The chain links TRBV19 to TRBJ1-1; D perhaps matches TRBD1 (5 bases). CDR3 size: 13 residues. Germline CDR1 reads LNHDA; CDR2 reads SQIVND (reference sequence). V lost 6 bases and J lost 0, with 8 bases in between. CDR3 sequence (DNA): TGTGCCAGTAGAAGGGGTTTGAACACTGAAGCTTTCTTT. Amino acid sequence: CASRRGLNTEAFF. The whole variable domain, filled in from reference TRBV19 and TRBJ1-1, reads DGGITQSPKYLFRKEGQNVTLSCEQNLNHDAMYWYRQDPGQGLRLIYYSQIVNDFQKGDIAEGYSVSREKKESFPLTVTSAQKNPTAFYLCASRRGLNTEAFFGQGTRLTVV.

In this sample, this clonotype turned up a few times. This sequence joins TRBV27 and TRBJ1-5, with a tentative D call TRBD1 (5 bases). This CDR3 is 15 amino acids long. Germline CDR1 and CDR2: MNHEY and SMNVEV (reference sequence). Trimming pared 0 bases from V and 2 bases from J, leaving 8 bases between. CDR3 amino acids: CASSLSRAGNQPQHF. The CDR3 coding sequence is TGTGCCAGCAGTTTATCCAGGGCTGGCAATCAGCCCCAGCATTTT.

The gene calls are TRBV5-6 and TRBJ2-2; D gene ambiguous. Trimming left V 0 bases short and J 3 bases short, with 9 bases between. This CDR3 is 15 amino acids long. Germline values: CDR1 SGHDT, CDR2 YYEEEE. CDR3 in amino acids: CASSLGGLDTGELFF. Written as DNA, the CDR3 is TGTGCCAGCAGCTTGGGCGGATTAGACACCGGGGAGCTGTTTTTT.

V gene TRBV20-1 combines with J gene TRBJ1-1, with D hard to call. Germline CDR1 DFQATT, CDR2 SNEGSKA (reference sequence). The CDR3 runs to 13 residues. V gave up 6 bases and J gave up 0 bases, with 11 bases separating them. CDR3 coding DNA: TGCAGTGCCCGTCCACCGGTGAACACTGAAGCTTTCTTT. This encodes CSARPPVNTEAFF.

The chain links TRBV14 to TRBJ2-2; perhaps TRBD1 as D (5 bases). CDR3 size: 15 residues. V was cut by 4 bases and J by 5 bases, with 14 bases left in between. CDR1 is SGHDN and CDR2 is FVKESK in the germline V gene. CDR3 DNA sequence: TGTGCCAGCAGCCCGCTCCAACGACAGACCGGGGAGCTGTTTTTT. It codes for CASSPLQRQTGELFF.

For this clonotype: Germline is not matched at one junction end, which may reflect a read error. The chain joins TRBV5-5 to TRBJ2-1; D is possibly TRBD2 (5 bases). Germline V gene sequence: CDR1 SGHKS, CDR2 YYEKEE (reference sequence). CDR3 length: 17 residues. CDR3 sequence: CAISPGSGKGQYNEQFF. CDR3 sequence (DNA): TGTGCCATCAGCCCCGGGTCCGGGAAAGGCCAATACAATGAGCAGTTCTTC.

This clonotype was seen many times. This chain uses TRBV7-9 with TRBJ2-2; D is unclear. Trimming removed 3 bases at V and 3 bases at J, with 8 bases between. The CDR3 has 14 residues. Germline V gene sequence: CDR1 SEHNR, CDR2 FQNEAQ (reference sequence). CDR3 nucleotides: TGTGCCAGCAGCTTTCAAAGCGACACCGGGGAGCTGTTTTTT. Its translation: CASSFQSDTGELFF.

This clonotype was seen at least ten times. This chain uses TRBV7-2 with TRBJ2-1; 11 bases map to TRBD2. V gave up 5 bases and J gave up 8 bases; unmatched junction bases: 11. This CDR3 comprises 16 residues. The V gene's germline CDR1 is SGHTA and CDR2 FQGNSA. The CDR3 DNA is TGTGCCAGCAGCCCGGGGACTAGCGGCTATTTGGATGAGCAGTTCTTC. Residues: CASSPGTSGYLDEQFF.